The clone carrying this T cell receptor (beta chain) was found many times. What it binds is unknown. The sample belongs to a study of T cells after posttransplantation cyclophosphamide. Study results and limitations: Recipient CMV seropositivity and CMV reactivation strongly tracked TRB clonality.

The method was immunoSEQ multiplex PCR; TCRdb's version includes in-frame clones alone and lacks a portion of them. The sample has around 35,000 clones, none seen only once. V lost 6 bases to trimming and J lost 3 bases, with 10 bases between them. In germline, CDR1 is SGHAT, CDR2 FQNNGV. The CDR3 totals 13 residues. Sequenced sample: PBMCs. J is TRBJ2-3 and V is TRBV11-2, with a weak D call TRBD1 (5 bases). The sequence was collected from a woman aged 50 to 60 in good health and a related stem cell transplant donor. This CDR3 is CASRTSGTDTQYF. The CDR3 nucleotides read TGTGCCAGCAGAACTTCAGGGACAGATACGCAGTATTTT.